The 29 T cell receptor beta chains in this list originate from one sample, sequenced in a study of regulatory T cells in long-lasting Graves disease. Both iRepertoire HTBI primers and Arm-PCR of CDR3 regions were used to build the TCR beta libraries. TCRdb re-analysed the multiplex PCR reads in MiXCR, keeping a single row per CDR3 protein. The sample lists about 530,000 distinct CDR3 sequences, 15% to 20% seen once, with approximately 25% in the top ten. Time point of the sample: newly diagnosed GD, antithyroid drugs for less than 3 months. From RNA extracted from PBMCs, the TCR library was made. Separately, the same data were catalogued under a study of T cells in Graves' hyperthyroidism and ophthalmopathy.

The specimen comprised peripheral blood mononuclear cells (PBMCs), sampled at new diagnosis, from a patient treated with antithyroid drugs. These receptors were obtained from a woman aged 35-60 years with Graves disease.

J is TRBJ1-6 and V is TRBV4-1; no clear D gene. The V end lost 0 bases, the J end lost 0 bases, and 12 bases lay between the germline ends. The CDR3 has 18 amino acids. CDR1 MGHRA and CDR2 YSYEKL come from the germline V gene. The CDR3 loop is CASSQDIPASSYNSPLHF. Written as DNA, the CDR3 is TGCGCCAGCAGCCAAGATATCCCCGCGAGCTCCTATAATTCACCCCTCCACTTT.

The chain joins TRBV5-6 to TRBJ1-3; maybe TRBD1 (5 bases). Germline CDR1 reads SGHDT; CDR2 reads YYEEEE. Trimming took off 0 bases at V and 4 bases at J, with 14 bases between the two ends. CDR3 length: 16 residues. The CDR3 nucleotides are TGTGCCAGCAGCTTGGACGGGGCCGAACGAGGAAACACCATATATTTT. This translates into CASSLDGAERGNTIYF.

This clonotype showed up many times. This rearrangement joins TRBV7-8 to TRBJ2-1; 10 bases are shared with TRBD2. Germline-derived CDR1 and CDR2 are SGHVS and FQNEAQ. Unmatched junction bases numbered 9, after V lost 11 bases and J lost 8 bases. CDR3 length: 13 residues. This CDR3 reads CAGAGTSVDEQFF. DNA of the CDR3: TGTGCCGGGGCCGGGACTAGCGTTGATGAGCAGTTCTTC.

This clonotype was seen repeatedly, ten times or more. This chain uses TRBV5-8 with TRBJ2-7; D gene uncertain. The germline gives CDR1 SGHTS, CDR2 YDEGEE. This CDR3 has 9 residues. V lost 1 base and J lost 10, with 3 bases in between. CDR3 DNA: TGTGCCAGCAGCTTGTCCCAGTACTTC. Protein: CASSLSQYF.

This clonotype was seen ten or more times. The V call is TRBV6-5, the J call TRBJ1-1; D unresolved. There are 15 residues in the CDR3. Trimming left V 2 bases short and J 3 bases short, with 13 bases between. Germline V gene lookup returns CDR1 MNHEY and CDR2 SVGAGI. CDR3: CASSYGLGQYTEAFF. The DNA for the CDR3 is TGTGCCAGCAGTTACGGTTTAGGGCAGTACACTGAAGCTTTCTTT.

This clonotype was recorded many times. The rearrangement links TRBV3-1 to TRBJ1-1; D is undetermined. This CDR3 has 14 residues. V was trimmed by 0 bases and J by 1 base, leaving 6 bases between them. CDR1 and CDR2 (germline): LGHDT, YNNKEL (reference sequence). The DNA for the CDR3 is TGTGCCAGCAGCCAAGATAAGAAGAACACTGAAGCTTTCTTT. Its protein is CASSQDKKNTEAFF.

In this sample, this clonotype turned up many times. The gene calls are TRBV2 and TRBJ1-2; 10 bases map to TRBD1. CDR1 and CDR2 (germline): SNHLY, FYNNEI. V trimming: 5 bases; J trimming: 3 bases; junction bases outside the gene matches: 6. This CDR3 comprises 15 residues. CDR3 nucleotide sequence: TGTGCCAGCAGTTTAGACAGGGGGCGCGACTATGGCTACACCTTC. It yields the protein CASSLDRGRDYGYTF. Using reference TRBV2 and TRBJ1-2 for the parts outside the CDR3, the full variable domain is EPEVTQTPSHQVTQMGQEVILRCVPISNHLYFYWYRQILGQKVEFLVSFYNNEISEKSEIFDDQFSVERPDGSNFTLKIRSTKLEDSAMYFCASSLDRGRDYGYTFGSGTRLTVV.

This clonotype showed up just a few times. V and J are TRBV12-5 and TRBJ1-5, with a tentative D call TRBD1 (6 bases). CDR1 is LGHNT and CDR2 is FRNRAP in the germline V gene. V shed 1 base and J shed 5 bases, with 15 bases lying between them. This CDR3 is 16 amino acids long. The CDR3 DNA reads as TGTGCTAGTGGTTTGGGCCAGGGGAAGTTCTATCAGCCCCAGCATTTT. Translating gives CASGLGQGKFYQPQHF.

The chain uses TRBV6-2 or TRBV6-3 and TRBJ2-3, with D uncertain. Trimming took off 4 bases at V and 4 bases at J, with 6 bases between the two ends. This CDR3 contains 12 residues. In germline, CDR1 is MNHEY, CDR2 SVGEGT. CDR3 region: CASSWFPDTQYF. In DNA, the CDR3 is TGTGCCAGCAGTTGGTTCCCAGATACGCAGTATTTT.

In its sample, this clonotype was seen a few times. The chain recombines TRBV5-1 with TRBJ1-2; D is uncertain. V was pared by 0 bases and J by 7 bases, with 10 bases between. From germline, CDR1 is SGHRS and CDR2 YFSETQ. The CDR3 is 13 residues long. CDR3 DNA sequence: TGCGCCAGCAGCTTGGACGGTTATCTTGGCTACACCTTC. Amino acid sequence: CASSLDGYLGYTF.

Details on this clonotype: An end of the junction differs from the germline gene, which may be a read error. The V and J genes are TRBV6-1 and TRBJ1-3; TRBD1 matches 9 bases. Germline CDR1 reads MNHNS; CDR2 reads SASEGT. The CDR3 length is 14 residues. The DNA of the CDR3 is TGTACCAGCAGCCCCACAGGGGGCGGAAACACCATATATTTT. Protein product: CTSSPTGGGNTIYF.

The genes are TRBV7-9 and TRBJ1-2; D possibly corresponds to TRBD1 (6 bases). V shed 0 bases and J shed 8 bases, with 16 bases lying between them. The germline CDR1 and CDR2 sequences are SEHNR and FQNEAQ (reference sequence). CDR3 size: 15 residues. CDR3 region: CASSLALGAGGGYTF. As DNA, the CDR3 is TGTGCCAGCAGCTTAGCGCTGGGGGCCGGAGGCGGCTACACCTTC.

The table lists this clonotype with many counts. V and J are TRBV3-1 and TRBJ2-7; no clear D. V was pared by 2 bases and J by 6 bases, with 5 bases between. The CDR3 loop spans 11 amino acids. In germline, CDR1 is LGHDT, CDR2 YNNKEL (reference sequence). The CDR3 DNA reads TGTGCCAGCAGCCAATCCCGCGAGCAGTACTTC. Amino acid sequence: CASSQSREQYF.

This rearrangement joins TRBV15 to TRBJ2-7; the match to TRBD1 covers 9 bases. J lost 6 bases, V lost 3 bases, and 6 bases had no gene match. The CDR3 consists of 14 residues. Per the germline V gene, CDR1 is LNHNV and CDR2 is YYDKDF (reference sequence). The CDR3 sequence: CATSSRTGASEQYF. The CDR3, as DNA: TGTGCCACCAGCAGTAGGACAGGGGCTTCCGAGCAGTACTTC.

A few counts support this clonotype. The V and J genes are TRBV7-2 and TRBJ1-1; D not resolved. Per the germline V gene, CDR1 is SGHTA and CDR2 is FQGNSA. The CDR3 has 14 residues. The germline V and J ends were trimmed by 2 bases and 0 bases, with 7 bases remaining between them. Written as DNA, the CDR3 is TGTGCCAGCAGCTTAACCAATATGAACACTGAAGCTTTCTTT. This gives the protein CASSLTNMNTEAFF.

Points on this clonotype: A single base separates this from a much larger clone, so it may be a read error. CDR3 sequence reads: CATSDPGTPVVRETQCF. The CDR3 DNA reads as TGTGCCACCAGTGATCCCGGGACCCCGGTCGTGAGAGAGACCCAGTGCTTC. The genes are TRBV24-1 and TRBJ2-5; D possibly matches TRBD1 or TRBD2 (5 bases each). The V gene's germline CDR1 is KGHDR and CDR2 SFDVKD. CDR3 length equals 17 residues.

This rearrangement joins TRBV2 to TRBJ1-5, with D unresolved. The CDR3 runs to 15 residues. V shed 8 bases and J shed 1 base, with 15 bases lying between them. CDR1 is SNHLY, CDR2 FYNNEI, per germline. The DNA of the CDR3 is TGTGCCAGCTCCCGGGAGGGTACGAGCAATCAGCCCCAGCATTTT. Translation gives CASSREGTSNQPQHF.

The rearrangement links TRBV19 to TRBJ1-6; 9 bases match TRBD1. The J segment lost 9 bases and the V segment lost 7 bases, leaving 10 bases of the junction unmatched. From germline, CDR1 is LNHDA and CDR2 SQIVND (reference sequence). The CDR3 sequence is 15 residues long. CDR3 nucleotide sequence: TGTGCCAGTAAGAGCTCCGGGACAGGGACTTCACCCCTCCACTTT. Amino acid sequence: CASKSSGTGTSPLHF.

On this clonotype itself: A much larger clone differs from this one at a single base, so this may be a read error. The chain has TRBV12-3 or TRBV12-4 and TRBJ2-7, with 9 positions matching TRBD1. The J call may be incorrect, as the DNA end agrees better with TRBJ2-5. This CDR3 region has 14 residues. The CDR3 region is CAGNVGQGRETQYF. The CDR3 DNA follows: TGTGCCGGCAACGTAGGACAGGGGAGGGAGACCCAGTACTTC.

As for this clonotype: This sequence may be a read error, since a much larger clone differs from it by one base. The chain recombines TRBV10-1 with TRBJ2-7; D unresolved. The germline gives CDR1 WNHNN, CDR2 SYGVQD (reference sequence). V lost 5 bases to trimming and J lost 7 bases, with 12 bases between them. There are 12 residues in the CDR3. The chain's CDR3 is CASSRILNEQYF. Written as DNA, the CDR3 is TGCGCCAGCAGTAGGATTCTGAATGAGCAGTACTTC.

The gene calls are TRBV19 and TRBJ1-4, with unresolved D. The CDR3 length is 15 residues. V lost 3 bases and J lost 8, with 16 bases in between. Germline CDR1 LNHDA, CDR2 SQIVND (reference sequence). The CDR3 region has the DNA TGTGCCAGTAGTATGGGTCGAGCGGGCATCGAAAAACTGTTTTTT. It encodes CASSMGRAGIEKLFF.

Regarding this clonotype: Mismatch with germline at one junction end may stem from a read error. V usage is TRBV3-1 and J usage is TRBJ1-6, with 8 bases lining up with TRBD1. Germline-derived CDR1 and CDR2 are LGHDT and YNNKEL (reference sequence). CDR3 length: 17 amino acids. The CDR3 DNA reads as TGTGCCATCAGCCTGGCAGGGGGCAATTTCTATAATTCACCCCTCCACTTT. This gives the protein CAISLAGGNFYNSPLHF.

A remark on this clonotype: A read error may produce the germline difference seen at one junction end. The chain couples TRBV5-1 to TRBJ1-2, with D uncertain. The CDR3 spans 16 residues. From germline, CDR1 is SGHRS and CDR2 YFSETQ. The CDR3 here is CASSLESYGRPYGCTF. The CDR3 DNA is TGCGCCAGCAGCTTGGAATCATACGGCAGACCCTATGGCTGCACCTTC. Supplemented by reference TRBV5-1 and TRBJ1-2, the full variable domain reads KAGVTQTPRYLIKTRGQQVTLSCSPISGHRSVSWYQQTPGQGLQFLFEYFSETQRNKGNFPGRFSGRQFSNSRSEMNVSTLELGDSALYLCASSLESYGRPYGCTFGSGTRLTVV.

In the case of this clonotype: A much larger clone lies one base from this, so it may be a read error. The rearrangement uses TRBV19 and TRBJ1-2; tentative D call: TRBD1 (5 bases). The CDR3 extends over 16 amino acids. The V gene's germline CDR1 is LNHDA and CDR2 SQIVND (reference sequence). V lost 1 base and J lost 3, with 15 bases in between. The CDR3 loop reads CASSIGGVGADYGYTF. The DNA of the CDR3 is TGTGCCAGTAGTATAGGAGGGGTCGGAGCTGACTATGGCTACACCTTC.

A few counts support this clonotype. The rearrangement uses TRBV20-1 and TRBJ2-7; no definite D call. The germline V and J ends were trimmed by 2 bases and 6 bases, with 11 bases remaining between them. This CDR3 is 12 amino acids long. CDR1 is DFQATT and CDR2 is SNEGSKA in the germline V gene (reference sequence). The CDR3 loop is CSARSSSGEQYF. CDR3 sequence (DNA): TGCAGTGCTAGATCTAGTTCAGGCGAGCAGTACTTC.

This clonotype has a handful of counts. The chain has TRBV5-4 and TRBJ2-7, with D perhaps TRBD1 or TRBD2 (6 bases each). V lost 5 bases, J lost 1 base, and 16 bases lay in between. CDR3 length: 15 residues. The germline gives CDR1 SGHNT, CDR2 YYREEE (reference sequence). The CDR3 sequence: CASSKAGTNSYEQYF. The CDR3 DNA is TGTGCCAGCAGTAAGGCGGGGACAAATTCCTACGAGCAGTACTTC.

V usage is TRBV10-1 and J usage is TRBJ1-1; no clear D gene. This CDR3 spans 14 amino acids. Germline-derived CDR1 and CDR2 are WNHNN and SYGVQD (reference sequence). With 4 bases removed from V and 8 bases from J, the gap between germline ends came to 17 bases. The CDR3 sequence is CASSVAPITEEAFF. CDR3 nucleotide sequence: TGCGCCAGCAGTGTGGCCCCTATTACAGAGGAAGCTTTCTTT.

This rearrangement joins TRBV24-1 to TRBJ2-1; 10 bases map to TRBD2. Germline V gene data show CDR1 as KGHDR and CDR2 as SFDVKD. The CDR3 loop spans 14 amino acids. The trim removed 3 bases at V and 6 bases at J, leaving 1 base unmatched. In nucleotides, the CDR3 is TGTGCCACCAGTGATCTAGCGGGGGCCAATGAGCAGTTCTTC. It specifies CATSDLAGANEQFF.

V is TRBV29-1 and J is TRBJ2-3; D remains unclear. Trimming pared 2 bases from V and 7 bases from J, leaving 7 bases between. The germline V gene encodes CDR1 SQVTM and CDR2 ANQGSEA. This CDR3 region has 11 residues. The CDR3: CSVEKAYTQYF. As DNA, the CDR3 is TGCAGCGTTGAAAAAGCGTATACGCAGTATTTT.